This entry describes one TCR beta chain. V lost 2 bases to trimming and J lost 0 bases, with 10 bases between them. The length of the CDR3 is 16 residues. Germline assignment: CDR1 LGHDT and CDR2 YNNKEL (reference sequence). The data originate from a study of CD8 T cells in Susac syndrome. Reverse transcription used roughly 0.45 to 1 ug RNA and random hexamers. Across 54 Vbeta and 13 Jbeta, immunoSEQ multiplex PCR amplified TCR beta CDR3. In TCRdb, the immunoSEQ multiplex PCR reads were re-called with MiXCR into one record per CDR3 protein. The table includes approximately 65,000 distinct CDR3 sequences, approximately 94% detected once. TEMRA cells were FACS-enriched, while CD8+ and CD4+ T cells were negatively isolated.

The clonotype comes from a human donor in good health. The rearrangement joins TRBV3-1 to TRBJ2-2; possible D gene TRBD1, 6 bases. The material sequenced was CD8+ T cells from PBMCs. Written as DNA, the CDR3 is TGTGCCAGCAGCCAACAGTGGACAGCGAACACCGGGGAGCTGTTTTTT. This translates into CASSQQWTANTGELFF.